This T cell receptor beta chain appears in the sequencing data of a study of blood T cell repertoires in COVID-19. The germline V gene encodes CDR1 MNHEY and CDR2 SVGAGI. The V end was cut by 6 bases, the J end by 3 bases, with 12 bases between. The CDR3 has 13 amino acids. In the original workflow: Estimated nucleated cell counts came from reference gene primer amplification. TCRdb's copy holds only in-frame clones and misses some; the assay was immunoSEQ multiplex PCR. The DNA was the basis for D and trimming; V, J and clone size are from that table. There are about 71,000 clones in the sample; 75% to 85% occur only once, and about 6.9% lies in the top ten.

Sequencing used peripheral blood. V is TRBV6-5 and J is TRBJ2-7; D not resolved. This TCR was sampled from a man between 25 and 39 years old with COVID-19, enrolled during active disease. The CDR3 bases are TGTGCCAGCAGCACCGGGTTTTTCTACGAGCAGTACTTC. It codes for CASSTGFFYEQYF.